The T cell receptor beta chain under discussion was sequenced for a study of T cell responses to AZD1222 COVID-19 vaccine (dated by TCRdb to the early 2020s). For the wider study: AZD1222 recipients given second doses at about 4 weeks or at about 12 weeks were pooled, since spike-specific TCR depth and breadth were not found to differ between the two schedules. A total of roughly 240 trial participants underwent TCR sequencing, of whom around 200 received two doses of AZD1222 and some 25 received two doses of the MenACWY control vaccine. Trial participants were enrolled by age into 18-55, 56-69 and 70-plus year subgroups, with roughly 160, 29 and 62 TCR-sequenced participants respectively. Results and caveats for the whole study, not just this receptor: CD4 TCRs associated with the vaccine covered the entire spike protein, and the dominant responses were in regions 160-218 and 743-854. Conclusions about previously exposed vaccinees are limited, since just five to seven AZD1222 recipients were seropositive for SARS-CoV-2 at baseline. The 56-69-year group was small, and its depth increase did not reach significance, likely because of low power. Reportedly, close to half of the unique spike-specific TCRs recognized epitopes lying outside the regions that are mutated in the B.1.351 and B.1.1.7 variants. A significant rise in spike-specific TCR breadth and depth was observed after two AZD1222 doses relative to day 0 and relative to MenACWY recipients. Because no day 14 peak-response samples were available, repertoires were characterized only after the peak T cell response. Most participants were white British and females outnumbered males, and the authors suggested that clonal diversity may have been underestimated.

This specimen's time point label, interpreted: baseline before first vaccination. Vaccinee samples came from UK trials COV001 and COV002, including a single-blind randomized controlled phase 2/3 trial of AZD1222 (ChAdOx1 nCoV-19) in healthy adults. For TCRbeta chain sequencing, PBMC samples were collected from trial participants at day 0 and at day 28 after the second dose. The CDR3 regions of human TCRbeta chains were analyzed by immunosequencing. Under the source paper's analysis protocol: Repertoire TCRs were checked for matches against a reference library of SARS-CoV-2-specific TCRs that had been generated using the MIRA antigen-specificity platform. Breadth was defined as the fraction of unique TCRs that were SARS-CoV-2-associated. Depth was defined as the fraction of total T cells that were SARS-CoV-2-associated. Each spike-specific TCR was assigned to its reactive spike region and to a CD4 or CD8 class using the MIRA data. Log10-transformed breadth and depth values were compared by one-way ANOVA with Sidak's multiple comparisons tests. TCRdb mirrors the immuneACCESS table, restricted to in-frame sequences. Some clones are absent from its copies; in checked studies, under half trace to an unresolved V gene, and the reason for the others is unknown. The V and J calls and the clone size are those of that table, but D and trimming were determined from the DNA. Across this sample there are over 110,000 clones, with roughly 91% seen only once. Of the sample, roughly 4.9% is held by the ten largest clones.

Concerning this clone itself: Its antigen specificity is not known. No much larger clonotype is one base removed from it; base qualities were not supplied.

The germline V gene (reference sequence) provides CDR1 LGHDT and CDR2 YNNKEL. The CDR3 contains 16 residues, cysteine and phenylalanine counted. Of all the DNA, just the CDR3 is kept, 48 bases in frame from base 1. Here V drops 1 base and J drops 5 bases, and the junction holds 6 bases not matched to any gene. This receptor chain uses TRBV3-1 (or the pseudogene TRBV3-2) and TRBJ2-7, and TRBD2 matches 12 of the central bases. The material was peripheral blood, obtained on day 0 of AZD1222 vaccination. The TCR comes from an adult in good health. In nucleotide form, the sequence is TGTGCCAGCAGCCAAGGGGGACTAGCGGGTTCCGACGAGCAGTACTTC. Its protein is CASSQGGLAGSDEQYF.